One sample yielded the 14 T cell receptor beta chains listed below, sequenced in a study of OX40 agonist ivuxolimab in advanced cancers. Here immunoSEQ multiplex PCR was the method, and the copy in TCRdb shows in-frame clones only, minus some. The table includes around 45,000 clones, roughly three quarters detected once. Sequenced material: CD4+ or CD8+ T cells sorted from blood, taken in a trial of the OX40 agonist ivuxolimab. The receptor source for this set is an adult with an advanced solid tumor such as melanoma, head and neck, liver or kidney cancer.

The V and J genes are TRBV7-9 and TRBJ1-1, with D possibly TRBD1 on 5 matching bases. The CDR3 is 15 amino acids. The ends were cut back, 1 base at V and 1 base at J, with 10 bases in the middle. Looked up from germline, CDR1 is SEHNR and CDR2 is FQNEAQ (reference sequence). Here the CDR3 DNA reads TGTGCCAGCAGCTTAGGGGCCACAGGGAACACTGAAGCTTTCTTT. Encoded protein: CASSLGATGNTEAFF. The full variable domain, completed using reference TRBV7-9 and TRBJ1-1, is DTGVSQNPRHKITKRGQNVTFRCDPISEHNRLYWYRQTLGQGPEFLTYFQNEAQLEKSRLLSDRFSAERPKGSFSTLEIQRTEQGDSAMYLCASSLGATGNTEAFFGQGTRLTVV.

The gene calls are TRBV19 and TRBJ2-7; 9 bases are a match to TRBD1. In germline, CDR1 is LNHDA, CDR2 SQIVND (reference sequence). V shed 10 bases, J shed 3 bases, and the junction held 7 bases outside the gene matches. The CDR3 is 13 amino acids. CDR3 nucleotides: TGTGCCAAACCGGGACAGGGTCACTACGAGCAGTACTTC. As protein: CAKPGQGHYEQYF.

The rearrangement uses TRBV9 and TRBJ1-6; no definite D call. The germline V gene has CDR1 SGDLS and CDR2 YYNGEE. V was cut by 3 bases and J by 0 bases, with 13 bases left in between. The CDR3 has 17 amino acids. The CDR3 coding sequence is TGTGCCAGCAGCGGACCGGGCGGAAGCTCCTATAATTCACCCCTCCACTTT. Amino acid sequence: CASSGPGGSSYNSPLHF. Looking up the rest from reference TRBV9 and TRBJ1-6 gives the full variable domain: DSGVTQTPKHLITATGQRVTLRCSPRSGDLSVYWYQQSLDQGLQFLIQYYNGEERAKGNILERFSAQQFPDLHSELNLSSLELGDSALYFCASSGPGGSSYNSPLHFGNGTRLTVT.

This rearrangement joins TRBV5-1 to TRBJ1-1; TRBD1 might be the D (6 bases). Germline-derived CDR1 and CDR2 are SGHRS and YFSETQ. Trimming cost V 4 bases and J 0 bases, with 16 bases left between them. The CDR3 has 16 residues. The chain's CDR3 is CASSLFRDTVNTEAFF. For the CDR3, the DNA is TGCGCCAGCAGCCTATTCCGGGACACCGTGAACACTGAAGCTTTCTTT.

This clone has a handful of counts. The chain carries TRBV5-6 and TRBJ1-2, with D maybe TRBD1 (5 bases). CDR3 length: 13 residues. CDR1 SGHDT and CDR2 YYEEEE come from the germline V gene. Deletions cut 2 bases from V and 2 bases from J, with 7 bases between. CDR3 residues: CASSLPGNYGYTF. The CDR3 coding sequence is TGTGCCAGCAGCTTACCAGGGAACTATGGCTACACCTTC. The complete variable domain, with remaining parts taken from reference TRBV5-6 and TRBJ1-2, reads DAGVTQSPTHLIKTRGQQVTLRCSPKSGHDTVSWYQQALGQGPQFIFQYYEEEERQRGNFPDRFSGHQFPNYSSELNVNALLLGDSALYLCASSLPGNYGYTFGSGTRLTVV.

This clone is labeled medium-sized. The CDR3 region is CASSLEGQGNQPQHF. The CDR3 nucleotides read TGCGCCAGCAGCTTGGAGGGACAGGGCAATCAGCCCCAGCATTTT. This chain links TRBV5-1 with TRBJ1-5; 8 positions match TRBD1. Germline lookup yields CDR1 SGHRS and CDR2 YFSETQ. J lost 2 bases, V lost 0 bases, and 1 base had no gene match. The CDR3 runs to 15 residues.

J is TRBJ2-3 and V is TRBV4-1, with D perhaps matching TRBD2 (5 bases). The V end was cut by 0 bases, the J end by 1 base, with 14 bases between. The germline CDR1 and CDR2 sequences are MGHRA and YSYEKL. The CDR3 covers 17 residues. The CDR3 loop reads CASSQDGGVRRTDTQYF. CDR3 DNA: TGCGCCAGCAGCCAAGATGGAGGCGTTCGTCGCACAGATACGCAGTATTTT.

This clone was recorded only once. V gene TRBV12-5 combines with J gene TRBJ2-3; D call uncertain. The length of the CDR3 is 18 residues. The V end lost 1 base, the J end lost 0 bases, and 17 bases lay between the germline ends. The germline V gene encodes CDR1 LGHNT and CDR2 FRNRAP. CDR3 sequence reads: CASGLGGIESWSTDTQYF. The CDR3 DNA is TGTGCTAGTGGTTTGGGGGGAATAGAGTCGTGGAGCACAGATACGCAGTATTTT.

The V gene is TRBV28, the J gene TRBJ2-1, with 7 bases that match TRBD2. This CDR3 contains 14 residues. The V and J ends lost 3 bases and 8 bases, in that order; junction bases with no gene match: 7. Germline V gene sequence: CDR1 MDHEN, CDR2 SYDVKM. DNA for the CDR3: TGTGCCAGCAGTTTTCCCCGGGCGGGAGATGAGCAGTTCTTC. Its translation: CASSFPRAGDEQFF.

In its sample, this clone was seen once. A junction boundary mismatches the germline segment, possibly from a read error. CDR3 bases: TGCGCCAGCAGTGAGTCACAGGGGACAGCAGCAGGCGAGCAGTACTTC. Translation gives CASSESQGTAAGEQYF. V and J are TRBV6-1 and TRBJ2-7; 7 bases are shared with TRBD1. Germline CDR1 and CDR2: MNHNS and SASEGT. The CDR3 sequence is 16 residues long.

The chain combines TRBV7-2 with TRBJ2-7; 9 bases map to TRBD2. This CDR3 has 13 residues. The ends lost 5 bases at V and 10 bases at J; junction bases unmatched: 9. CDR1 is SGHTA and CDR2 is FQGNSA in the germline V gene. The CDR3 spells CASSPVLAGAQYF. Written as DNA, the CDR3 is TGTGCCAGCAGCCCAGTCTTAGCGGGAGCTCAGTACTTC.

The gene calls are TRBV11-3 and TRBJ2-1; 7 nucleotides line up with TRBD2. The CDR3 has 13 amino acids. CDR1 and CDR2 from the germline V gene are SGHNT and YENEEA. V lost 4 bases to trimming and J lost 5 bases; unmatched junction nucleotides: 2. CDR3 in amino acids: CASSSLADNEQFF. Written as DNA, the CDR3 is TGTGCCAGCAGCTCCCTAGCGGACAATGAGCAGTTCTTC. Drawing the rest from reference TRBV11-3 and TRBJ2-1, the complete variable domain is EAGVVQSPRYKIIEKKQPVAFWCNPISGHNTLYWYLQNLGQGPELLIRYENEEAVDDSQLPKDRFSAERLKGVDSTLKIQPAELGDSAVYLCASSSLADNEQFFGPGTRLTVL.

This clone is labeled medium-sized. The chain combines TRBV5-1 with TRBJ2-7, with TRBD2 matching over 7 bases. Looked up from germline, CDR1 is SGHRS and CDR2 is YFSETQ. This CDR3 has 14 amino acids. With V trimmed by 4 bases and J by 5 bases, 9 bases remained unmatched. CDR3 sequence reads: CASSPRGEFHEQYF. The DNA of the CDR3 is TGCGCCAGCAGCCCCCGGGGGGAGTTCCACGAGCAGTACTTC.

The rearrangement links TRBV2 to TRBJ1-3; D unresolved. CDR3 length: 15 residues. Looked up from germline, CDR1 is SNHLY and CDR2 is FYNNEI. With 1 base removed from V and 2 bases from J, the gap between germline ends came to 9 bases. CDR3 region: CASSEDDATGNTIYF. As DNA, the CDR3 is TGTGCCAGCAGTGAAGATGACGCGACTGGAAACACCATATATTTT.